This TCR beta chain was captured by sequencing in a study of PD-L1 blockade in urothelial cancer. Background on the study: Dosed intravenously at 1,200 mg every 3 weeks, atezolizumab was initiated by patients in the mid-2010s. Males with urothelial cancer arising in the bladder constituted about nine tenths of the roughly 29 patients.

Sequencing was performed with immunoSEQ multiplex PCR; in TCRdb, only in-frame clones are kept and a portion is missing. The table records approximately 24,000 clones, around nine tenths of them present only once. Germline V gene data show CDR1 as SEHNR and CDR2 as FQNEAQ (reference sequence). The CDR3 runs 14 residues. V was cut by 5 bases and J by 0 bases, with 8 bases left in between. This clone was seen a few times. The sequencing here drew on PBMCs, taken around atezolizumab (anti-PD-L1) treatment. The gene calls are TRBV7-9 and TRBJ1-3; maybe TRBD1 (5 bases). The source of this sequence is a man aged 50-60 years with urothelial cancer. CDR3 amino acids: CASSTRVSGNTIYF. The CDR3 region has the DNA TGTGCCAGCAGCACCAGGGTCTCTGGAAACACCATATATTTT.